These T cell receptor beta chains were read from a single sample in a study of siplizumab effects on memory and regulatory T cells. The assay was immunoSEQ multiplex PCR, and TCRdb's table has in-frame clones only and misses some. The sample has 50,000 or so clones, 85% to 95% seen once. Sequenced sample: CD8+ T cells sorted from blood. The receptors derive from a human donor in good health. The CDR3 runs from the conserved cysteine through the conserved F or W. Size tells how often a clone was seen (once, few, many) or the class of an expanded clone, and some rows leave it out.

CDR3	size	length	V	J
CASEGSSNEQFF	NA	12	TRBV5-1	TRBJ2-1
CASRVGSGPYEQYF	NA	14	TRBV27	TRBJ2-7
CASSYDRGMNTEAFF	few	15	TRBV5-4	TRBJ1-1
CASSSRLAGGSYEQYF	once	16	TRBV7-8	TRBJ2-7
CATSRGGGRGTSGWEDTQYF	once	20	TRBV15	TRBJ2-3
CASSYRAETQYF	NA	12	TRBV6-5	TRBJ2-5
CASRPGQGSSGANVLTF	NA	17	TRBV2	TRBJ2-6
CASTREASGSFTDTQYF	NA	17	TRBV7-8	TRBJ2-3
CAWSGGQDLSYEQYF	NA	15	TRBV30	TRBJ2-7
CASSLDGTGAGNEQFF	NA	16	TRBV5-1	TRBJ2-1
CASSWTGGSLSYNEQFF	NA	17	TRBV4-3	TRBJ2-1
CASSQSTSGANTGELFF	NA	17	TRBV13	TRBJ2-2
CASSFFQGSYGYTF	NA	14	TRBV28	TRBJ1-2
CASSTRTGGTEAFF	NA	14	TRBV11-3	TRBJ1-1
CASSLVTDRGELFF	medium-sized	14	TRBV7-2	TRBJ2-2
CSVPAGDGYTF	NA	11	TRBV29-1	TRBJ1-2
CASSLEGMAYNEQFF	NA	15	TRBV7-8	TRBJ2-1
CASSPWPSGRLTDTQYF	once	17	TRBV18	TRBJ2-3
CASSESGGYNQPQHF	NA	15	TRBV2	TRBJ1-5
CASSPETRRLYNEQFF	NA	16	TRBV9	TRBJ2-1